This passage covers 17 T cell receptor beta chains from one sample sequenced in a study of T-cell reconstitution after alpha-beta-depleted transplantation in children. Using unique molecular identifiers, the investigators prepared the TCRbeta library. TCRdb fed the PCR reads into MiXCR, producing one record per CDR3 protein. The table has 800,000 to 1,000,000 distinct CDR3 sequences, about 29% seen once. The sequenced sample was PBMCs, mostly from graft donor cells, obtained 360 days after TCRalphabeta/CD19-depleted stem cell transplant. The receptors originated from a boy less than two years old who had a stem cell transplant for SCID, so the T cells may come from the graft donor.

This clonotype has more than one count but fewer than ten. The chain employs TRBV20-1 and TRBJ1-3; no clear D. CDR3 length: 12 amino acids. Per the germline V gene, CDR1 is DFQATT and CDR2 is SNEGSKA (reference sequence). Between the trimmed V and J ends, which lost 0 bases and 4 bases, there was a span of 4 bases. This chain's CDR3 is CSAREVGNTIYF. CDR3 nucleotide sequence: TGCAGTGCTAGAGAGGTGGGAAACACCATATATTTT.

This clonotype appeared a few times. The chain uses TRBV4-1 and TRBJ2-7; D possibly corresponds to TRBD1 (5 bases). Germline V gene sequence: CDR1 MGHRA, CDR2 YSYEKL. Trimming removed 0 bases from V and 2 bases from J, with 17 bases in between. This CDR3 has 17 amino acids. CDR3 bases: TGCGCCAGCAGCCAAGATCTTCAGGGATTTTCCCCCTACGAGCAGTACTTC. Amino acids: CASSQDLQGFSPYEQYF.

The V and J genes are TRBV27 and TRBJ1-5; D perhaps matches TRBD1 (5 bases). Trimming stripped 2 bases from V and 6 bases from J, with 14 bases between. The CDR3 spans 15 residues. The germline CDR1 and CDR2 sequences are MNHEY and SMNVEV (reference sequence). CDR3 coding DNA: TGTGCCAGCAGTTTAAAGACGGGGGTGGGTCAGCCCCAGCATTTT. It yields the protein CASSLKTGVGQPQHF.

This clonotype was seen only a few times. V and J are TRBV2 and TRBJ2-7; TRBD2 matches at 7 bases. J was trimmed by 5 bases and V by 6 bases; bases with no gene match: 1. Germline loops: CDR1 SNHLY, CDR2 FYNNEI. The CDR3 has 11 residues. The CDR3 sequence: CASRGGDEQYF. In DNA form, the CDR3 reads TGTGCCAGCAGGGGGGGGGACGAGCAGTACTTC.

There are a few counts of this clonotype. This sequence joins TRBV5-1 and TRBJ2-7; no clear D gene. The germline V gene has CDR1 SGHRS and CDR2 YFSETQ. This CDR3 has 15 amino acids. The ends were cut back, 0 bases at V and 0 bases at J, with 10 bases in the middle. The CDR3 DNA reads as TGCGCCAGCAGCTTGGCCCCCGACACCTCCTACGAGCAGTACTTC. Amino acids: CASSLAPDTSYEQYF.

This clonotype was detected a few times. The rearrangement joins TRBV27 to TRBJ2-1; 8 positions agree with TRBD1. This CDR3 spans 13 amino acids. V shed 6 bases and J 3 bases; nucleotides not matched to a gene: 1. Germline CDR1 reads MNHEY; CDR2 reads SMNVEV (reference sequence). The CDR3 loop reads CASRDRVYNEQFF. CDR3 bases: TGTGCCAGCAGGGACAGGGTCTACAATGAGCAGTTCTTC.

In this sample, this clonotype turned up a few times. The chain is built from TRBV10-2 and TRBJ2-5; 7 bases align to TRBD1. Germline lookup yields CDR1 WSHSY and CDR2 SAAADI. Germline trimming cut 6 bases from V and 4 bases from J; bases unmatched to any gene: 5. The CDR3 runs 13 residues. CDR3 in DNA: TGCGCCAGCAGGGACAGGCGGCCAGAGACCCAGTACTTC. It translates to CASRDRRPETQYF.

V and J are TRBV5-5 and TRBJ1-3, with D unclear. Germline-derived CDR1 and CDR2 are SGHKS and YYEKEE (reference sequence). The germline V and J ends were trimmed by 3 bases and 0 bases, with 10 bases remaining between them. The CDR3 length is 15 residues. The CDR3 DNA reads TGTGCCAGCAGCTCCCGGACGTACTCTGGAAACACCATATATTTT. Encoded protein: CASSSRTYSGNTIYF.

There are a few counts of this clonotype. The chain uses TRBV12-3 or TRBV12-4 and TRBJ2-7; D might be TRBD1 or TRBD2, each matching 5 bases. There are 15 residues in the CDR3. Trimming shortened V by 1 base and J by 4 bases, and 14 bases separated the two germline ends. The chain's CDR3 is CASSLEGSLTYEQYF. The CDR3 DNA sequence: TGTGCCAGCAGTTTAGAGGGGAGTCTGACTTACGAGCAGTACTTC.

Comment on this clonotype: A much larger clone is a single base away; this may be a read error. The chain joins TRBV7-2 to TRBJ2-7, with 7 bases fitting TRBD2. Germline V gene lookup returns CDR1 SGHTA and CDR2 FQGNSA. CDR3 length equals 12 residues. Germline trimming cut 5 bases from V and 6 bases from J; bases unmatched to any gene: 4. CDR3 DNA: TGTGCCAGCAGCGCCGGGGGGTTCGAGCAGTACTTC. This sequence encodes CASSAGGFEQYF.

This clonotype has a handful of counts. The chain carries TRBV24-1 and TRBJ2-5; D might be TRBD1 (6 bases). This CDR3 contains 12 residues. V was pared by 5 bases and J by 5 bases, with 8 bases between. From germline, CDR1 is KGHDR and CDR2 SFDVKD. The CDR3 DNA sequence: TGTGCCACCAGTGCAGGGGCCGAGACCCAGTACTTC. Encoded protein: CATSAGAETQYF.

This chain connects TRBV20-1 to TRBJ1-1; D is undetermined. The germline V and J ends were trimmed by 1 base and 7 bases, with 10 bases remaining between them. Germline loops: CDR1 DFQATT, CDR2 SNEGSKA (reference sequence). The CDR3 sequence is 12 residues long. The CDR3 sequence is CSARVIRFEAFF. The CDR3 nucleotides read TGCAGTGCTAGAGTAATCCGATTTGAAGCTTTCTTT.

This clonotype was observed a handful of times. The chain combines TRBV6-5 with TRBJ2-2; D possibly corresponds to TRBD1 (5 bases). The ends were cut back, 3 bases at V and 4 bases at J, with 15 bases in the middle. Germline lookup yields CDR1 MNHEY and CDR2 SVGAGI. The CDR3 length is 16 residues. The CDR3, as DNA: TGTGCCAGCAGTTATGGCGGTGGGGCGAGCACCGGGGAGCTGTTTTTT. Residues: CASSYGGGASTGELFF.

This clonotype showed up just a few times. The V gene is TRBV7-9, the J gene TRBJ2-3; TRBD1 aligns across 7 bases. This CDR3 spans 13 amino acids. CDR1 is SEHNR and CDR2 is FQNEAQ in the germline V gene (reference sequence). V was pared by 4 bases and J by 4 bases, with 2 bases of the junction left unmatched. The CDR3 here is CASSWGTADTQYF. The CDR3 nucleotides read TGTGCCAGCAGCTGGGGGACAGCAGATACGCAGTATTTT.

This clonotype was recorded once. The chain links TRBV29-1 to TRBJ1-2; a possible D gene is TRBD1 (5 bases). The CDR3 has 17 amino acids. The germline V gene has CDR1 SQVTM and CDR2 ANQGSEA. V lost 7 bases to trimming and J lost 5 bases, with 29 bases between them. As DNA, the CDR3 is TGCAGCGCGTTCCCGATCTCGTCCGGGACCCGAGGGTATGGCTACACCTTC. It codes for CSAFPISSGTRGYGYTF.

The CDR3 sequence is CASSPPNFPDTQYF. CDR3 in DNA: TGTGCCAGCTCACCACCGAATTTTCCAGATACGCAGTATTTT. The V gene is TRBV18, the J gene TRBJ2-3; D ambiguous. The CDR3 length is 14 residues. V was shortened by 0 bases and J by 4 bases, with 8 bases between the two germline ends. In germline, CDR1 is KGHSH, CDR2 LQKENI.

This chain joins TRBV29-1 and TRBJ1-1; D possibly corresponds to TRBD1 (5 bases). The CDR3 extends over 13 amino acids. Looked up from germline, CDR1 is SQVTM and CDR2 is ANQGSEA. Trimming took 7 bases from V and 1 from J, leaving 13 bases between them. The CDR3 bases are TGCAGCGGGGGGATCTCCTGGAACACTGAAGCTTTCTTT. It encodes CSGGISWNTEAFF.